This T cell receptor (beta chain) was found in a study of identical twins. Regarding the study as a whole: Reduced insertions were recorded for abundant cord blood beta clonotypes, with no such pattern in memory repertoires. Shared out-of-frame alpha sequences (those common to twins) showed excess low generation probability.

The CDR3 extends over 15 amino acids. Germline values: CDR1 SGHDT, CDR2 YYEEEE. Trimming took off 0 bases at V and 1 base at J, with 10 bases between the two ends. The donors were all healthy and Caucasian. With regard to this clonotype: Its antigen is still unknown.

Each CDR3 protein is one row after TCRdb ran MiXCR on the 5' RACE reads. The sample holds 1.5 million to 2 million distinct CDR3 sequences, around 33% seen once. This clonotype originated in a newborn girl in good health. Sequencing was performed on cord blood. The chain carries TRBV5-6 and TRBJ1-1; TRBD1 is a possible D gene (5 bases). The CDR3 DNA reads as TGTGCCAGCAGCTTGGGGGGGTCGGGGAACACTGAAGCTTTCTTT. Its protein product is CASSLGGSGNTEAFF.